This is a list of T cell receptor beta chains from one sample in a study of cytomegalovirus exposure and HLA in healthy donors. The table came from immunoSEQ multiplex PCR; TCRdb's copy has only in-frame clones and leaves some out. The top ten hold 3% to 4% of the sample, which has approximately 45,000 clones, 55% to 75% seen once. Material for sequencing was PBMCs. These receptors were obtained from a woman in her 30s in good health and CMV-seronegative. The CDR3 runs from the conserved cysteine through the conserved F or W. D genes are given only for firm matches. Clone size appears in some rows only: once, few, many, or a class for an expanded clone.

CDR3nt: TGTGCCAGCAGCCCGCTCGGACTAGGGTACGAGCAGTACTTC; CDR3aa: CASSPLGLGYEQYF; d_gene: TRBD2; len: 14; j_gene: TRBJ2-7; abundance: few; v_gene: TRBV7-9
CDR3nt: TGTGCCAGCAGCTTAAGGGGCAGGGGGGATTCACCCCTCCACTTT; CDR3aa: CASSLRGRGDSPLHF; d_gene: TRBD1; len: 15; j_gene: TRBJ1-6; abundance: -; v_gene: TRBV7-2
CDR3nt: TGCGCCAGCACTCTGGGGCCAGGGGGGTCCGGGAATGAGCAGTTCTTC; CDR3aa: CASTLGPGGSGNEQFF; d_gene: -; len: 16; j_gene: TRBJ2-1; abundance: -; v_gene: TRBV5-1
CDR3nt: TGTGCCAGCAGCTTAATAGACTCCTACGAGCAGTACTTC; CDR3aa: CASSLIDSYEQYF; d_gene: -; len: 13; j_gene: TRBJ2-7; abundance: -; v_gene: TRBV7-2
CDR3nt: TGTGCCAGCAGCTCGACAGGGGCCCCATCAGCGGGTCAGCCCCAGCATTTT; CDR3aa: CASSSTGAPSAGQPQHF; d_gene: TRBD1; len: 17; j_gene: TRBJ1-5; abundance: -; v_gene: TRBV5-8
CDR3nt: TGCAGTGAAAGGGGTGAAAACATTCAGTACTTC; CDR3aa: CSERGENIQYF; d_gene: -; len: 11; j_gene: TRBJ2-4; abundance: -; v_gene: TRBV20-1
CDR3nt: TGTGCCTGGGAACTCGACAGGGTCTATGGCTACACCTTC; CDR3aa: CAWELDRVYGYTF; d_gene: TRBD1; len: 13; j_gene: TRBJ1-2; abundance: few; v_gene: TRBV30
CDR3nt: TGTGCCAGCAGTTTATTTGCAGATAACACTGAAGCTTTCTTT; CDR3aa: CASSLFADNTEAFF; d_gene: -; len: 14; j_gene: TRBJ1-1; abundance: -; v_gene: TRBV27
CDR3nt: TGTGCCAGCAGTTCCTTGGGACAGCTAGCCTACGAGCAGTACTTC; CDR3aa: CASSSLGQLAYEQYF; d_gene: TRBD1; len: 15; j_gene: TRBJ2-7; abundance: medium-sized; v_gene: TRBV6-1
CDR3nt: TGCAGCGTTGAAAGACAGGGACGAGAGACCCAGTACTTC; CDR3aa: CSVERQGRETQYF; d_gene: TRBD1; len: 13; j_gene: TRBJ2-5; abundance: -; v_gene: TRBV29-1
CDR3nt: TGTGCCAGTAGGCGCGCCGGGACAACCAACTATGGCTACACCTTC; CDR3aa: CASRRAGTTNYGYTF; d_gene: -; len: 15; j_gene: TRBJ1-2; abundance: -; v_gene: TRBV19
CDR3nt: TGCGCCAGCAGCTTGGGGGCGGGGTCTACATCCTACGAGCAGTACTTC; CDR3aa: CASSLGAGSTSYEQYF; d_gene: -; len: 16; j_gene: TRBJ2-7; abundance: -; v_gene: TRBV5-1
CDR3nt: TGTGCCAGCAGTGACGGGGACAGGGACCACAATGAGCAGTTCTTC; CDR3aa: CASSDGDRDHNEQFF; d_gene: TRBD1; len: 15; j_gene: TRBJ2-1; abundance: few; v_gene: TRBV6-4
CDR3nt: TGTGCCAGCAGCTTCCGCGGGATTGATGCAGATACGCAGTATTTT; CDR3aa: CASSFRGIDADTQYF; d_gene: -; len: 15; j_gene: TRBJ2-3; abundance: -; v_gene: TRBV7-9
CDR3nt: TGTGCCAGCAGCTTGGATTGGGGCATGAACACTGAAGCTTTCTTT; CDR3aa: CASSLDWGMNTEAFF; d_gene: -; len: 15; j_gene: TRBJ1-1; abundance: -; v_gene: TRBV5-6
CDR3nt: TGTGCCAGCAGCCAAACCGGACAGATCCAAGAGACCCAGTACTTC; CDR3aa: CASSQTGQIQETQYF; d_gene: -; len: 15; j_gene: TRBJ2-5; abundance: -; v_gene: TRBV11-1
CDR3nt: TGTGCCAGCAGCCCTGGGGGACTAGCGGGGGAACTCACCTACAATGAGCAGTTCTTC; CDR3aa: CASSPGGLAGELTYNEQFF; d_gene: TRBD2; len: 19; j_gene: TRBJ2-1; abundance: -; v_gene: TRBV28
CDR3nt: TGTGCCAGTAGCAAACAGGGGAATGAAAAACTGTTTTTT; CDR3aa: CASSKQGNEKLFF; d_gene: TRBD1; len: 13; j_gene: TRBJ1-4; abundance: -; v_gene: TRBV19
CDR3nt: TGTGCCACCAGCAGCATTTCGGGAGGGATAGAGACCCAGTACTTC; CDR3aa: CATSSISGGIETQYF; d_gene: TRBD2; len: 15; j_gene: TRBJ2-5; abundance: -; v_gene: TRBV15
CDR3nt: TGTGCCAGCAGTGTCGACAGCTACCTTAGCAATCAGCCCCAGCATTTT; CDR3aa: CASSVDSYLSNQPQHF; d_gene: -; len: 16; j_gene: TRBJ1-5; abundance: once; v_gene: TRBV2
CDR3nt: TGCGCCAGCAGCTTGGATACGGTTAATGAAAAACTGTTTTTT; CDR3aa: CASSLDTVNEKLFF; d_gene: -; len: 14; j_gene: TRBJ1-4; abundance: few; v_gene: TRBV5-1
CDR3nt: TGCAGCGTTGACGAAAGCGGGAGCTCCAATGAGCAGTTCTTC; CDR3aa: CSVDESGSSNEQFF; d_gene: TRBD2; len: 14; j_gene: TRBJ2-1; abundance: -; v_gene: TRBV29-1
CDR3nt: TGTGCCTGGAGTGCCGGATTCAGGGGGCCGGGACGCACAGATACGCAGTATTTT; CDR3aa: CAWSAGFRGPGRTDTQYF; d_gene: TRBD1; len: 18; j_gene: TRBJ2-3; abundance: -; v_gene: TRBV30
CDR3nt: TGCAGCGTCGAGAAGACAGACAGGTCTGAAGCTTTCTTT; CDR3aa: CSVEKTDRSEAFF; d_gene: -; len: 13; j_gene: TRBJ1-1; abundance: -; v_gene: TRBV29-1
CDR3nt: TGTGCCAGCAATATAGGGGTGGTCTTTGGCTACACCTTC; CDR3aa: CASNIGVVFGYTF; d_gene: -; len: 13; j_gene: TRBJ1-2; abundance: -; v_gene: TRBV6-1
CDR3nt: TGTGCCAGCAGTCTATATGGGACAGACACTGAAGCTTTCTTT; CDR3aa: CASSLYGTDTEAFF; d_gene: TRBD1; len: 14; j_gene: TRBJ1-1; abundance: few; v_gene: TRBV16
CDR3nt: TGTGCCAGCAGTGAGGTTCGGGGAGTAGACACCATATATTTT; CDR3aa: CASSEVRGVDTIYF; d_gene: -; len: 14; j_gene: TRBJ1-3; abundance: -; v_gene: TRBV6-1
CDR3nt: TGTGCCAGCCAAAGCGGACCTTACAATGAGCAGTTCTTC; CDR3aa: CASQSGPYNEQFF; d_gene: -; len: 13; j_gene: TRBJ2-1; abundance: -; v_gene: TRBV6-5
CDR3nt: TGTGCCTTATTTACAGGGGGCTATGAAAAACTGTTTTTT; CDR3aa: CALFTGGYEKLFF; d_gene: TRBD1; len: 13; j_gene: TRBJ1-4; abundance: -; v_gene: TRBV30
CDR3nt: TGCAGCGTTGAAGAGGGGCAGGGCACCGGGGAGCTGTTTTTT; CDR3aa: CSVEEGQGTGELFF; d_gene: -; len: 14; j_gene: TRBJ2-2; abundance: -; v_gene: TRBV29-1
CDR3nt: TGTGCCAGCAGTTACGAATCACTCTACGAGCAGTACTTC; CDR3aa: CASSYESLYEQYF; d_gene: -; len: 13; j_gene: TRBJ2-7; abundance: -; v_gene: TRBV6-6
CDR3nt: TGCGCCAGCAGCCAAGATACCGGACTAGCGGACGTTAAAAACATTCAGTACTTC; CDR3aa: CASSQDTGLADVKNIQYF; d_gene: TRBD2; len: 18; j_gene: TRBJ2-4; abundance: -; v_gene: TRBV4-1
CDR3nt: TGTGCCAGCAGCTTAGCGGAGTGGAGGGGATACACTGAAGCTTTCTTT; CDR3aa: CASSLAEWRGYTEAFF; d_gene: -; len: 16; j_gene: TRBJ1-1; abundance: -; v_gene: TRBV7-6
CDR3nt: TGTGCCAGCAGCCCTCTCCATGTGAGGACAGGGGGAGCTTTCTTT; CDR3aa: CASSPLHVRTGGAFF; d_gene: TRBD1; len: 15; j_gene: TRBJ1-1; abundance: -; v_gene: TRBV28
CDR3nt: TGTGCCAGTAGTTCGACGGGCGGGGACGAGCAGTACTTC; CDR3aa: CASSSTGGDEQYF; d_gene: -; len: 13; j_gene: TRBJ2-7; abundance: -; v_gene: TRBV19
CDR3nt: TGTGCCAGCAGAGAAGCGAGTCAGCCCCAGCATTTT; CDR3aa: CASREASQPQHF; d_gene: -; len: 12; j_gene: TRBJ1-5; abundance: -; v_gene: TRBV28
CDR3nt: TGCGCCAGCAGCTTGACTAGCGGGAGCGGTGAGCAGTTCTTC; CDR3aa: CASSLTSGSGEQFF; d_gene: TRBD2; len: 14; j_gene: TRBJ2-1; abundance: -; v_gene: TRBV5-1